This entry describes one T cell receptor (beta chain). TCRB immunosequencing input was approximately 450 nanograms of biopsy DNA per sample. Produced via immunoSEQ multiplex PCR; TCRdb's table is partial and in-frame only. The profile shows around 15,000 clones, approximately 90% of them singletons. The data originate from a study of T cell repertoires in ileal Crohn's disease. The germline gives CDR1 WSHSY, CDR2 SAAADI. The CDR3 consists of 15 residues. V shed 6 bases and J 1 base; nucleotides not matched to a gene: 3. The rearrangement joins TRBV10-2 to TRBJ1-6, with 7 bases fitting TRBD1. The sequence came from an adult with Crohn's disease. Sequencing was done on a sample of ileal tissue. CDR3 sequence (DNA): TGCGCCAGCAGGGAACAGGGGTCCTATAATTCACCCCTCCACTTT. This encodes CASREQGSYNSPLHF.